The clone carrying this T cell receptor beta chain was seen a few times. No antigen is known for it. The ends were cut back, 0 bases at V and 0 bases at J, with 12 bases in the middle. Germline CDR1 and CDR2: SGDLS and YYNGEE. The CDR3 extends over 16 amino acids. The data were obtained in a study of T cell responses to AZD1222 COVID-19 vaccine. General study results and limits: Only a handful of AZD1222 recipients tested seropositive at baseline.

Assay used: immunoSEQ multiplex PCR; TCRdb lists only in-frame clones, some missing. The profile shows around 92,000 clones, approximately 91% of them singletons. The genes are TRBV9 and TRBJ1-1; a weak D match, TRBD1 (6 bases). Specimen: peripheral blood, collected on day 0 of AZD1222 vaccination. The sequence came from an adult in good health. The CDR3 nucleotides are TGTGCCAGCAGCGTAGGTATAGGACAGATGAACACTGAAGCTTTCTTT. This sequence encodes CASSVGIGQMNTEAFF.